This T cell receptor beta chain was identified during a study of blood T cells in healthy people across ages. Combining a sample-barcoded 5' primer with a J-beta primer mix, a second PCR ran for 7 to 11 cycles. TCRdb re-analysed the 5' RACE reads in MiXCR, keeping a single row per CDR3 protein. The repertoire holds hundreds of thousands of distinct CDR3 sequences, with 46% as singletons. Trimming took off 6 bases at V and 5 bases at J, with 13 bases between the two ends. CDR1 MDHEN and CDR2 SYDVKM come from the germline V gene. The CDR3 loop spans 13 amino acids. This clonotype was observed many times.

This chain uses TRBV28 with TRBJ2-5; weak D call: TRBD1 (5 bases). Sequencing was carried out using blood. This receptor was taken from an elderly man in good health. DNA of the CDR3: TGTGCCAGCAGCCCCCTCCAGGGCGAGACCCAGTACTTC. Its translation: CASSPLQGETQYF.